The clone carrying this TCR beta chain showed up just a few times. What it binds is unknown. This CDR3 has 11 residues. Trimming took 7 bases from V and 6 from J, leaving 10 bases between them. Germline V gives CDR1 SQVTM, CDR2 ANQGSEA. The sample is drawn from a study of T cells in Graves' hyperthyroidism and ophthalmopathy. Study-wide results and limits: Blood also held most thyroid clonotypes expanded beyond 0.001.

Every diagnosis used clinical symptoms, serum thyroxine and TRAb, thyroid ultrasound and orbital computed tomography. RNA transcripts gave rise to amplified TCR beta CDR3 regions. When the TCR CDR3 underwent first-round RT-PCR, the HTBI primer set was used. MiXCR, applied by TCRdb to the multiplex PCR reads, yields one record per CDR3 protein. The table has 350,000 to 400,000 distinct CDR3 sequences, around 13% seen once; the top ten hold about 11%. The sequence came from a woman in her sixties or seventies with Graves' hyperthyroidism. The source material was blood. This chain connects TRBV29-1 to TRBJ2-4; D not resolved. CDR3 amino acids: CSALVGNIQYF. The CDR3 DNA reads TGCAGCGCCCTTGTGGGAAACATTCAGTACTTC.